A selection of T cell receptor beta chains follows, all from one sample in a study of blood T cells in healthy people across ages. TCRdb reanalysed the 5' RACE reads using MiXCR and keeps one entry per CDR3 protein. In the table there are 1.5 million to 2 million distinct CDR3 sequences, just under 50% of which are singletons. Sequencing used blood. The receptor set was obtained from a middle-aged woman in good health. Both conserved end residues are part of each CDR3. Each record gives: clone size, V gene, D gene, J gene, CDR3 protein, CDR3 DNA. D genes are given only for firm matches. Where a row states a size, it is once, few, many or the class of an expanded clone; other rows omit it.

size: -
V: TRBV28
D: -
J: TRBJ1-1
CDR3: CASTPGRANTEAFF
DNA: TGTGCCAGCACCCCGGGACGGGCGAACACTGAAGCTTTCTTT

size: -
V: TRBV4-3
D: -
J: TRBJ2-3
CDR3: CASSQLAGAEVADTQYF
DNA: TGCGCCAGCAGCCAACTTGCGGGGGCGGAGGTAGCAGATACGCAGTATTTT

size: few
V: TRBV2
D: -
J: TRBJ2-3
CDR3: CASRDNAPTDTQYF
DNA: TGTGCCAGCAGGGACAACGCCCCCACAGATACGCAGTATTTT

size: -
V: TRBV12-3/TRBV12-4
D: -
J: TRBJ2-5
CDR3: CASSPRRNTIQETQYF
DNA: TGTGCCAGCAGTCCACGTCGAAATACCATCCAAGAGACCCAGTACTTC

size: many
V: TRBV29-1
D: -
J: TRBJ2-7
CDR3: CSVEDGAGSIHEQYF
DNA: TGCAGCGTTGAAGATGGGGCAGGGTCCATCCACGAGCAGTACTTC

size: -
V: TRBV28
D: -
J: TRBJ1-2
CDR3: CASSLLLDLVRYGYTF
DNA: TGTGCCAGCAGTTTATTATTGGACTTAGTGCGCTATGGCTACACCTTC

size: -
V: TRBV11-2
D: -
J: TRBJ2-5
CDR3: CASSTPRIYRGRGGRLETQYF
DNA: TGTGCCAGCAGCACCCCCCGAATATACAGGGGACGGGGGGGACGTCTTGAGACCCAGTACTTC

size: -
V: TRBV4-2
D: -
J: TRBJ1-4
CDR3: CASSQARLGEKLFF
DNA: TGTGCCAGCAGCCAAGCAAGGCTAGGGGAAAAACTGTTTTTT

size: -
V: TRBV28
D: -
J: TRBJ1-2
CDR3: CASSLVMRSGFGYTF
DNA: TGTGCCAGCAGTTTAGTGATGCGCTCAGGGTTCGGCTACACCTTC

size: -
V: TRBV25-1
D: -
J: TRBJ1-2
CDR3: CASSGASRNDYGYTF
DNA: TGTGCCAGCAGTGGGGCCTCCCGTAACGACTATGGCTACACCTTC

size: -
V: TRBV15
D: -
J: TRBJ2-7
CDR3: CASSRDLDSSYEQYF
DNA: TGTGCCTCCAGCAGAGATCTGGACAGCTCCTACGAGCAGTACTTC

size: few
V: TRBV20-1
D: -
J: TRBJ1-6
CDR3: CSAREEAASSTLHF
DNA: TGCAGTGCTAGAGAAGAGGCAGCCTCCAGCACCCTCCACTTT

size: -
V: TRBV10-3
D: -
J: TRBJ2-1
CDR3: CAIGEQGDEQFF
DNA: TGTGCCATCGGTGAGCAGGGCGATGAGCAGTTCTTC

size: -
V: TRBV13
D: -
J: TRBJ1-2
CDR3: CASSRHTSLPGYTF
DNA: TGTGCCAGCAGTAGACACACTTCTCTACCTGGCTACACCTTC

size: -
V: TRBV9
D: -
J: TRBJ2-5
CDR3: CAGSVDISETQYF
DNA: TGTGCCGGCAGCGTAGACATATCAGAGACCCAGTACTTC

size: -
V: TRBV15
D: TRBD1
J: TRBJ2-5
CDR3: CATSRDVTGGEETQYF
DNA: TGTGCCACCAGCAGAGATGTAACAGGGGGCGAAGAGACCCAGTACTTC

size: -
V: TRBV10-3
D: -
J: TRBJ2-3
CDR3: CAISDKDITFTDTQYF
DNA: TGTGCCATCAGTGATAAGGACATCACATTCACAGATACGCAGTATTTT

size: -
V: TRBV7-2
D: TRBD1
J: TRBJ2-5
CDR3: CASSLATGTQGETQYF
DNA: TGTGCCAGCAGCTTAGCGACAGGGACCCAAGGAGAGACCCAGTACTTC

size: -
V: TRBV6-6
D: -
J: TRBJ2-7
CDR3: CASSYSMVEQYF
DNA: TGTGCCAGCAGTTACTCTATGGTTGAGCAGTACTTC

size: few
V: TRBV4-1
D: -
J: TRBJ2-7
CDR3: CASSRSHLDSPNFYEQYF
DNA: TGCGCCAGCAGCCGCTCGCATCTGGACAGCCCGAACTTCTACGAGCAGTACTTC

size: -
V: TRBV6-5
D: -
J: TRBJ2-7
CDR3: CASSDAGDRYEQYF
DNA: TGTGCCAGCAGTGATGCCGGGGATCGCTACGAGCAGTACTTC

size: -
V: TRBV30
D: TRBD2
J: TRBJ2-2
CDR3: CAWSRLAGGGELFF
DNA: TGTGCCTGGAGCCGACTAGCGGGAGGTGGGGAGCTGTTTTTT

size: -
V: TRBV7-6
D: -
J: TRBJ2-7
CDR3: CASSSAGGEGFNEQYF
DNA: TGTGCCAGCAGCTCCGCTGGGGGAGAGGGGTTCAATGAGCAGTACTTC

size: -
V: TRBV7-9
D: TRBD1
J: TRBJ1-2
CDR3: CASSFIQGQGAGVGGYTF
DNA: TGTGCCAGCAGCTTCATACAGGGACAGGGGGCCGGGGTCGGTGGCTACACCTTC

size: -
V: TRBV4-3
D: TRBD1
J: TRBJ2-1
CDR3: CASSQETGQIYNEQFF
DNA: TGCGCCAGCAGCCAAGAAACGGGACAGATCTACAATGAGCAGTTCTTC

size: few
V: TRBV28
D: -
J: TRBJ2-3
CDR3: CASSLLNDGEQGDTQYF
DNA: TGTGCCAGCAGTTTACTAAATGACGGAGAGCAGGGGGATACGCAGTATTTT

size: -
V: TRBV16
D: TRBD1
J: TRBJ1-2
CDR3: CASGNPDRVIYGYTF
DNA: TGTGCCAGCGGCAACCCGGACAGGGTGATTTATGGCTACACCTTC

size: -
V: TRBV7-9
D: -
J: TRBJ2-4
CDR3: CASSLVPGHLAKNIQYF
DNA: TGTGCCAGCAGCTTAGTCCCGGGACATTTAGCCAAAAACATTCAGTACTTC

size: -
V: TRBV5-1
D: TRBD1
J: TRBJ1-2
CDR3: CASSLAGPGQGDGYTF
DNA: TGCGCCAGCAGCTTGGCCGGTCCGGGACAGGGGGATGGCTACACCTTC

size: -
V: TRBV2
D: TRBD1
J: TRBJ1-2
CDR3: CASSAGPPPGQGGGYGYTF
DNA: TGTGCCAGCAGTGCAGGCCCTCCTCCGGGACAGGGGGGGGGCTATGGCTACACCTTC

size: -
V: TRBV15
D: -
J: TRBJ2-3
CDR3: CATSLATGNTQYF
DNA: TGTGCCACCAGCTTAGCGACAGGAAATACGCAGTATTTT

size: once
V: TRBV7-2
D: -
J: TRBJ2-7
CDR3: CASSLDKGQYEQYF
DNA: TGTGCCAGCAGCTTAGACAAGGGGCAATACGAGCAGTACTTC

size: few
V: TRBV5-6
D: -
J: TRBJ2-1
CDR3: CASSLIWRTEQFF
DNA: TGTGCCAGCAGCTTAATTTGGAGGACAGAGCAGTTCTTC

size: -
V: TRBV15
D: TRBD2
J: TRBJ2-4
CDR3: CATSRAIGTSGGIQYF
DNA: TGTGCCACCAGCAGAGCAATCGGGACTAGCGGGGGCATTCAGTACTTC

size: -
V: TRBV6-2/TRBV6-3
D: TRBD1
J: TRBJ2-4
CDR3: CASSYWDREAKNIQYF
DNA: TGTGCCAGCAGTTACTGGGACAGGGAAGCCAAAAACATTCAGTACTTC

size: -
V: TRBV7-9
D: TRBD2
J: TRBJ2-3
CDR3: CASSADVSAGVGYF
DNA: TGTGCCAGCAGCGCAGACGTCTCCGCGGGGGTTGGGTATTTT

size: -
V: TRBV29-1
D: TRBD1
J: TRBJ2-7
CDR3: CSVGTGQGGYEQYF
DNA: TGCAGCGTTGGGACGGGACAGGGTGGGTACGAGCAGTACTTC

size: -
V: TRBV20-1
D: -
J: TRBJ1-2
CDR3: CSARDGRGANYGYTF
DNA: TGCAGTGCTCGAGATGGGCGGGGGGCGAACTATGGCTACACCTTC

size: -
V: TRBV12-3/TRBV12-4
D: TRBD1
J: TRBJ2-3
CDR3: CASTPLGGNRGASIDTQYF
DNA: TGTGCCAGCACCCCCTTAGGTGGAAACAGGGGGGCTAGCATAGATACGCAGTATTTT

size: -
V: TRBV18
D: -
J: TRBJ2-5
CDR3: CASSPTSGRLGETQYF
DNA: TGTGCCAGCTCACCAACCTCTGGACGGCTTGGGGAGACCCAGTACTTC

size: -
V: TRBV7-2
D: -
J: TRBJ1-2
CDR3: CASSLDPGTNYGYTF
DNA: TGTGCCAGCAGCTTAGATCCGGGAACTAACTATGGCTACACCTTC

size: -
V: TRBV5-6
D: TRBD1
J: TRBJ2-3
CDR3: CASSRRQGGSDTQYF
DNA: TGTGCCAGCAGTCGTCGACAGGGTGGATCAGATACGCAGTATTTT

size: few
V: TRBV7-2
D: -
J: TRBJ1-1
CDR3: CASSLVVIVPSNTEAFF
DNA: TGTGCCAGCAGCTTAGTTGTGATTGTGCCGTCTAACACGGAAGCTTTCTTT

size: -
V: TRBV18
D: TRBD1
J: TRBJ2-6
CDR3: CASSLDRGSSGANVLTF
DNA: TGTGCCAGCTCACTGGACAGGGGTAGCTCTGGGGCCAACGTCCTGACTTTC

size: -
V: TRBV9
D: TRBD2
J: TRBJ2-4
CDR3: CASERGGQNIQYF
DNA: TGTGCCAGCGAGCGGGGGGGCCAAAACATTCAGTACTTC